Following are 21 T cell receptor beta chains from one sample sequenced in a study of shared clonotypes between healthy human individuals. CD45RO-negative cells were positively selected for CCR7, leaving out terminally differentiated effector memory CD45RA+ cells. The repertoire was sequenced with immunoSEQ multiplex PCR; TCRdb's copy has only in-frame clones and lacks some. This sample has approximately 810,000 clones, with 80% to 95% found just once. Sequenced: naive CD8+ T cells sorted from blood. The receptors were gathered from a man aged 25-45 years in good health.

This clone was counted a single time. CDR3 DNA sequence: TGTGCCAGCAGCAAGCCGGGGACAGCCTCTGGAAACACCATATATTTT. The encoded protein is CASSKPGTASGNTIYF. This chain uses TRBV7-2 with TRBJ1-3; 7 bases are shared with TRBD1. Looked up from germline, CDR1 is SGHTA and CDR2 is FQGNSA. This CDR3 has 16 residues. The V segment lost 5 bases and the J segment 0 bases; nucleotides outside the gene matches: 7.

The chain carries TRBV29-1 and TRBJ2-3; D possibly corresponds to TRBD2 (5 bases). Looked up from germline, CDR1 is SQVTM and CDR2 is ANQGSEA. V was shortened by 2 bases and J by 0 bases, with 12 bases between the two germline ends. This CDR3 is 15 amino acids long. The CDR3 spells CSVERDVPSTDTQYF. CDR3 DNA sequence: TGCAGCGTTGAACGGGATGTCCCTAGCACAGATACGCAGTATTTT.

V gene TRBV2 combines with J gene TRBJ2-1, with 9 bases identical to TRBD2. V was pared by 1 base and J by 8 bases, with 6 bases of the junction left unmatched. The germline V gene has CDR1 SNHLY and CDR2 FYNNEI. The CDR3 covers 15 residues. The CDR3 DNA reads as TGTGCCAGCAGTGAAGTCCCGGGACTAGCCGATGAGCAGTTCTTC. Protein product: CASSEVPGLADEQFF.

The chain couples TRBV5-8 to TRBJ2-1, with a possible D match to TRBD2 (5 bases). CDR3 size: 16 residues. The V end was cut by 4 bases, the J end by 3 bases, with 17 bases between. CDR1 SGHTS and CDR2 YDEGEE come from the germline V gene. The CDR3 reads CASSHLGGPLYNEQFF. CDR3 bases: TGTGCCAGCAGCCACCTTGGAGGTCCACTCTACAATGAGCAGTTCTTC.

The rearrangement uses TRBV28 and TRBJ2-7; D gene unclear. Deletions cut 3 bases from V and 6 bases from J, with 9 bases between. The CDR3 is 12 residues long. CDR1 and CDR2 (germline): MDHEN, SYDVKM. The CDR3 reads CASSLYRSEQYF. The CDR3, as DNA: TGTGCCAGCAGTTTGTATAGGAGCGAGCAGTACTTC.

In this sample, this clone turned up once. The V and J genes are TRBV7-8 and TRBJ2-2; TRBD2 matches at 8 bases. The CDR3 is 16 residues long. With V trimmed by 5 bases and J by 3 bases, 8 bases remained unmatched. The germline V gene encodes CDR1 SGHVS and CDR2 FQNEAQ. The CDR3 region is CASSRTSPRYTGELFF. CDR3 bases: TGTGCCAGCAGCCGGACTAGCCCCCGATACACCGGGGAGCTGTTTTTT. The full variable domain, in which reference TRBV7-8 and TRBJ2-2 provide the parts outside the CDR3, is GAGVSQSPRYKVAKRGQDVALRCDPISGHVSLFWYQQALGQGPEFLTYFQNEAQLDKSGLPSDRFFAERPEGSVSTLKIQRTQQEDSAVYLCASSRTSPRYTGELFFGEGSRLTVL.

The V and J genes are TRBV27 and TRBJ1-1; the D is unclear. The CDR3 has 14 residues. The V gene's germline CDR1 is MNHEY and CDR2 SMNVEV (reference sequence). V was cut by 8 bases and J by 3 bases, with 16 bases left in between. The CDR3 is CASWPSRWDTEAFF. CDR3 nucleotides: TGTGCCAGCTGGCCATCGCGGTGGGACACTGAAGCTTTCTTT.

The chain is built from TRBV29-1 and TRBJ2-7; unclear D gene. The germline CDR1 and CDR2 sequences are SQVTM and ANQGSEA. This CDR3 contains 13 residues. V was pared by 1 base and J by 0 bases, with 7 bases between. In DNA, the CDR3 is TGCAGCGTTGAAGGTGCATACTCCTACGAGCAGTACTTC. Amino acids: CSVEGAYSYEQYF.

The chain uses TRBV5-4 and TRBJ2-5; the D call may be TRBD1 or TRBD2 (6 bases each). The germline V gene encodes CDR1 SGHNT and CDR2 YYREEE (reference sequence). Trimming removed 3 bases from V and 5 bases from J, with 17 bases in between. This CDR3 contains 15 residues. The CDR3 here is CASSSDSGAQETQYF. The CDR3 DNA follows: TGTGCCAGCAGCTCGGACTCGGGGGCGCAGGAGACCCAGTACTTC.

J is TRBJ2-7 and V is TRBV19; D perhaps matches TRBD1 (5 bases). Trimming removed 5 bases at V and 1 base at J, with 12 bases between. This CDR3 is 14 amino acids long. CDR1 and CDR2 from the germline V gene are LNHDA and SQIVND (reference sequence). CDR3 sequence: CASSVGVESYEQYF. The CDR3 DNA is TGTGCCAGTAGTGTAGGGGTAGAATCCTACGAGCAGTACTTC.

The J gene is TRBJ2-1, the V gene TRBV9, with D possibly matching TRBD1 (5 bases). The CDR3 loop spans 14 amino acids. Germline CDR1 SGDLS, CDR2 YYNGEE. V was trimmed by 3 bases and J by 0 bases, leaving 7 bases between them. The DNA for the CDR3 is TGTGCCAGCAGCGGTGACAGCTCCTACAATGAGCAGTTCTTC. This encodes CASSGDSSYNEQFF.

The J gene is TRBJ1-3, the V gene TRBV5-1; D unresolved. CDR1 is SGHRS, CDR2 YFSETQ, per germline. Trimming took off 4 bases at V and 3 bases at J, with 17 bases between the two ends. This CDR3 is 16 amino acids long. Written as DNA, the CDR3 is TGCGCCAGCAGCCTAGCCCCCCCAGAAGGTGGAAACACCATATATTTT. Translation: CASSLAPPEGGNTIYF.

The chain is built from TRBV11-2 and TRBJ2-7; D is unresolved. V lost 3 bases, J lost 4 bases, and 13 bases lay in between. The CDR3 consists of 14 residues. Germline CDR1 is SGHAT and CDR2 is FQNNGV. The CDR3 reads CASSFGPPEYEQYF. The DNA of the CDR3 is TGTGCCAGCAGCTTCGGCCCCCCCGAGTACGAGCAGTACTTC.

The chain carries TRBV27 and TRBJ2-7; D possibly corresponds to TRBD2 (5 bases). This CDR3 is 14 amino acids long. The V gene lost 5 bases and the J gene lost 4 bases, with 15 bases spanning the gap. From germline, CDR1 is MNHEY and CDR2 SMNVEV (reference sequence). The CDR3 DNA is TGTGCCAGCAGTCCGTCGGCGGGCGGGTACGAGCAGTACTTC. Amino acids: CASSPSAGGYEQYF.

The chain has TRBV4-3 and TRBJ2-7, with TRBD2 matching 9 bases. Trimming at V came to 0 bases and at J to 4 bases, leaving 13 bases not matched to a gene. CDR3 length: 18 residues. Germline V gene data show CDR1 as LGHNA and CDR2 as YSLEER. CDR3 bases: TGCGCCAGCAGCCAAGATATGTCTAGCGGGGAGCTGTGGTACGAGCAGTACTTC. Translation: CASSQDMSSGELWYEQYF.

Comment on this clone: The same CDR3 arises from other DNA sequences in this sample as well. The chain joins TRBV28 to TRBJ1-5, with D possibly being TRBD1 (5 bases). Trimming left V 2 bases short and J 1 base short, with 6 bases between. The CDR3 runs to 14 residues. The V gene's germline CDR1 is MDHEN and CDR2 SYDVKM. CDR3 protein: CASSLGGSNQPQHF. The CDR3, as DNA: TGTGCCAGCAGTTTAGGGGGGAGCAATCAGCCCCAGCATTTT.

This clone appeared a single time. V usage is TRBV12-5 and J usage is TRBJ2-1; 13 nucleotides line up with TRBD2. The ends lost 5 bases at V and 13 bases at J; junction bases unmatched: 8. The CDR3 is 14 amino acids. Germline V gene lookup returns CDR1 LGHNT and CDR2 FRNRAP. This CDR3 is CASGPGTSGIPQFF. The CDR3 nucleotides are TGTGCTAGTGGTCCGGGGACTAGCGGGATCCCTCAGTTCTTC.

The chain couples TRBV27 to TRBJ1-1, with D tentatively TRBD1 (6 bases). V shed 6 bases and J shed 4 bases, with 15 bases lying between them. This CDR3 spans 14 amino acids. CDR1 is MNHEY, CDR2 SMNVEV, per germline (reference sequence). The CDR3 coding sequence is TGTGCCAGCAGAGCCGGGACACTAATCACTGAAGCTTTCTTT. Translation: CASRAGTLITEAFF.

A word on this clone: The identical CDR3 is also encoded by other nucleotide sequences in the sample. The genes are TRBV28 and TRBJ2-7; TRBD1 aligns across 11 bases. This CDR3 spans 15 amino acids. The germline V gene encodes CDR1 MDHEN and CDR2 SYDVKM. V was clipped by 6 bases and J by 2 bases; unmatched bases: 6. The CDR3 nucleotides are TGTGCCAGCAGGCTCGGGACAGGGGGAACCTACGAGCAGTACTTC. Encoded protein: CASRLGTGGTYEQYF.

The chain recombines TRBV10-1 with TRBJ2-7; D not certain. The V gene's germline CDR1 is WNHNN and CDR2 SYGVQD (reference sequence). The CDR3 is 12 amino acids. V lost 7 bases and J lost 0, with 7 bases in between. CDR3 sequence: CASKGSSYEQYF. In DNA form, the CDR3 reads TGCGCCAGCAAGGGCAGCTCCTACGAGCAGTACTTC.

The rearrangement uses TRBV27 and TRBJ2-1, with 16 bases matching TRBD2. The CDR3 length is 19 residues. The junction had 14 bases not matched to a gene; V was cut back by 4 bases and J by 8 bases. Germline CDR1 is MNHEY and CDR2 is SMNVEV (reference sequence). The CDR3 DNA follows: TGTGCCAGCAGTTCCCTGGGACTAGCGGGAGGGCCCCGTAGATATGAGCAGTTCTTC. It yields the protein CASSSLGLAGGPRRYEQFF.